Each of the 10 T cell receptor beta chains below was sequenced from the same sample in a study of beta chain features in type 1 diabetes. Isolated RNA was reverse transcribed in full, so expressed TCRB transcripts were sequenced. Here immunoSEQ multiplex PCR was the method, and the copy in TCRdb shows in-frame clones only, minus some. The profile shows 500,000 to 800,000 clones, roughly an eighth of them singletons. Their specific antigens are unknown. General study points: Among patients with Type 1 diabetes, TCRB CDR3s were moderately but significantly shorter in every one of the four CD4+ subsets.

Source material: naive CD4+ T cells from blood. Receptors were obtained from a young man with type 1 diabetes.

This clone was counted a single time. The genes are TRBV4-3 and TRBJ2-7; 8 nucleotides align to TRBD1. The V gene's germline CDR1 is LGHNA and CDR2 YSLEER. V was clipped by 4 bases and J by 3 bases; unmatched bases: 8. This CDR3 has 15 residues. CDR3 loop: CASSPFGTGNYEQYF. The CDR3 DNA is TGCGCCAGCAGCCCTTTCGGGACAGGAAACTACGAGCAGTACTTC.

This clone appeared a few times. The chain carries TRBV14 and TRBJ2-7; 8 bases fit TRBD1. CDR3 length: 15 residues. V was pared by 4 bases and J by 12 bases, with 17 bases of the junction left unmatched. The V gene's germline CDR1 is SGHDN and CDR2 FVKESK. DNA of the CDR3: TGTGCCAGCAGCCGGCATCCACAGGGGGTCGTCGAGGTGTACTTC. Its protein product is CASSRHPQGVVEVYF.

This clone came up a few times. The chain combines TRBV7-9 with TRBJ2-5, with 7 bases fitting TRBD1. Trimming at V came to 4 bases and at J to 1 base, leaving 3 bases not matched to a gene. CDR1 is SEHNR and CDR2 is FQNEAQ in the germline V gene (reference sequence). CDR3 size: 14 residues. The CDR3 nucleotides are TGTGCCAGCAGCTATCGACAGGGCCAAGAGACCCAGTACTTC. Translating gives CASSYRQGQETQYF.

There are a few counts of this clone. The V call is TRBV7-8, the J call TRBJ2-5; 13 bases line up with TRBD2. Germline trimming cut 4 bases from V and 5 bases from J; bases unmatched to any gene: 10. Germline V lookup: CDR1 SGHVS, CDR2 FQNEAQ. The CDR3 runs 17 residues. This CDR3 reads CASSSVEGLAGWETQYF. The CDR3 coding sequence is TGTGCCAGCAGCTCAGTAGAGGGACTAGCGGGGTGGGAGACCCAGTACTTC.

This clone was picked up a small number of times. The V call is TRBV29-1, the J call TRBJ1-2; no definite D call. Looked up from germline, CDR1 is SQVTM and CDR2 is ANQGSEA. This CDR3 has 13 residues. The ends were cut back, 1 base at V and 8 bases at J, with 14 bases in the middle. The CDR3: CSVEAPGSWGYTF. The CDR3 coding sequence is TGCAGCGTTGAAGCTCCGGGGTCGTGGGGCTACACCTTC.

The rearrangement uses TRBV5-1 and TRBJ1-5, with D perhaps matching TRBD1 (5 bases). The V gene's germline CDR1 is SGHRS and CDR2 YFSETQ. This CDR3 is 15 amino acids long. V lost 1 base and J 7 bases, leaving 15 bases between the germline ends. This CDR3 is CASSLIPGVEQPQHF. Written as DNA, the CDR3 is TGCGCCAGCAGCTTGATTCCGGGGGTCGAACAGCCCCAGCATTTT.

The rearrangement links TRBV5-1 to TRBJ2-7; no reliable D call. This CDR3 spans 16 amino acids. Trimming took 0 bases from V and 0 from J, leaving 13 bases between them. Looked up from germline, CDR1 is SGHRS and CDR2 is YFSETQ. The CDR3 sequence is CASSLGAESFSYEQYF. CDR3 bases: TGCGCCAGCAGCTTGGGGGCAGAGAGTTTCTCCTACGAGCAGTACTTC.

This chain joins TRBV6-5 and TRBJ2-1; tentatively, D is TRBD1 (7 bases). The CDR3 loop spans 15 amino acids. Germline V gene sequence: CDR1 MNHEY, CDR2 SVGAGI. V was shortened by 6 bases and J by 5 bases, with 17 bases between the two germline ends. DNA of the CDR3: TGTGCCAGCAGGAGAGGGGGGACAGTGGACAATGAGCAGTTCTTC. This encodes CASRRGGTVDNEQFF.

In this sample, this clone turned up a few times. This chain uses TRBV6-5 with TRBJ1-4, with D possibly matching TRBD1 (5 bases). Germline-derived CDR1 and CDR2 are MNHEY and SVGAGI. Trimming took 6 bases from V and 0 from J, leaving 8 bases between them. The CDR3 extends over 14 amino acids. The CDR3 sequence is CASRRDPTNEKLFF. DNA for the CDR3: TGTGCCAGCAGAAGGGACCCAACTAATGAAAAACTGTTTTTT.

This rearrangement joins TRBV30 to TRBJ1-6; TRBD1 aligns across 8 bases. V lost 7 bases, J lost 8 bases, and 13 bases stayed unmatched. The CDR3 loop spans 15 amino acids. Germline CDR1 reads GTSNPN; CDR2 reads SVGIG (reference sequence). CDR3 sequence: CASGKETGGDSPLHF. CDR3 sequence (DNA): TGTGCCTCAGGAAAGGAAACAGGGGGGGATTCACCCCTCCACTTT.